The 27 T cell receptor beta chains below were found in one sample sequenced in a study of cytomegalovirus exposure and HLA in healthy donors. Primers included in the PCR were 60 Vbeta and 13 Jbeta primers. TCRdb keeps only in-frame clones here, not all; method: immunoSEQ multiplex PCR. The table records about 110,000 clones, about 76% of them present only once. Sequencing input: PBMCs. The source is a woman in her 30s in good health and CMV-seronegative.

The gene calls are TRBV29-1 and TRBJ2-5; D is perhaps TRBD1 (5 bases). CDR1 is SQVTM, CDR2 ANQGSEA, per germline. Trimming took off 6 bases at V and 5 bases at J, with 16 bases between the two ends. The CDR3 covers 13 residues. CDR3 loop: CSVRVGSLETQYF. The CDR3 region has the DNA TGCAGCGTCAGGGTTGGATCCCTGGAGACCCAGTACTTC. Full variable domain (remainder filled in from reference TRBV29-1 and TRBJ2-5): SAVISQKPSRDICQRGTSLTIQCQVDSQVTMMFWYRQQPGQSLTLIATANQGSEATYESGFVIDKFPISRPNLTFSTLTVSNMSPEDSSIYLCSVRVGSLETQYFGPGTRLLVL.

The chain uses TRBV18 and TRBJ2-7; possibly TRBD1 for D (7 bases). With 3 bases removed from V and 1 base from J, the gap between germline ends came to 19 bases. Germline V CDR1 and CDR2: KGHSH, LQKENI. This CDR3 has 17 residues. The CDR3 DNA reads as TGTGCCAGCTCACCCCCATACAGGGGAGGAACTTCCTACGAGCAGTACTTC. This codes for CASSPPYRGGTSYEQYF. Variable domain in full (rest from reference TRBV18 and TRBJ2-7): NAGVMQNPRHLVRRRGQEARLRCSPMKGHSHVYWYRQLPEEGLKFMVYLQKENIIDESGMPKERFSAEFPKEGPSILRIQQVVRGDSAAYFCASSPPYRGGTSYEQYFGPGTRLTVT.

V usage is TRBV28 and J usage is TRBJ2-3; D is possibly TRBD2 (6 bases). V lost 3 bases and J 0 bases, leaving 16 bases between the germline ends. CDR1 and CDR2 from the germline V gene are MDHEN and SYDVKM. This CDR3 is built from 17 residues. The CDR3 sequence is CASSLLRGTDSTDTQYF. In nucleotides, the CDR3 is TGTGCCAGCAGTTTGCTTCGGGGGACCGATAGCACAGATACGCAGTATTTT.

The V and J genes are TRBV5-4 and TRBJ1-1; possibly TRBD1 for D (6 bases). Trimming left V 3 bases short and J 7 bases short, with 13 bases between. From germline, CDR1 is SGHNT and CDR2 YYREEE (reference sequence). This CDR3 spans 13 amino acids. The CDR3 region is CASSSQGIFEAFF. The CDR3 bases are TGTGCCAGCAGCTCCCAGGGGATTTTTGAAGCTTTCTTT.

CDR3 nucleotide sequence: TGTGCTAGTGGTTGGGGACTAGCGTCCACAGATACGCAGTATTTT. As protein: CASGWGLASTDTQYF. This chain links TRBV12-5 with TRBJ2-3, with TRBD2 matching 10 bases. The CDR3 runs 15 residues. The junction had 3 bases not matched to a gene; V was cut back by 4 bases and J by 2 bases. Germline lookup yields CDR1 LGHNT and CDR2 FRNRAP. Combining the CDR3 with reference TRBV12-5 and TRBJ2-3 gives the whole variable domain DARVTQTPRHKVTEMGQEVTMRCQPILGHNTVFWYRQTMMQGLELLAYFRNRAPLDDSGMPKDRFSAEMPDATLATLKIQPSEPRDSAVYFCASGWGLASTDTQYFGPGTRLTVL.

This chain uses TRBV7-2 with TRBJ1-5, with 8 bases matching TRBD1. Trimming cost V 1 base and J 5 bases; bases outside gene matches: 1. The CDR3 spans 14 residues. Germline-derived CDR1 and CDR2 are SGHTA and FQGNSA. CDR3 DNA sequence: TGTGCCAGCAGCTTAGACAGGGGGGATCAGCCCCAGCATTTT. This codes for CASSLDRGDQPQHF. The variable domain in full, with the rest retrieved from reference TRBV7-2 and TRBJ1-5, is GAGVSQSPSNKVTEKGKDVELRCDPISGHTALYWYRQSLGQGLEFLIYFQGNSAPDKSGLPSDRFSAERTGGSVSTLTIQRTQQEDSAVYLCASSLDRGDQPQHFGDGTRLSIL.

The gene calls are TRBV11-2 and TRBJ2-3, with unresolved D. Germline values: CDR1 SGHAT, CDR2 FQNNGV. The CDR3 loop spans 13 amino acids. Trimming pared 3 bases from V and 3 bases from J, leaving 7 bases between. CDR3 coding DNA: TGTGCCAGCAGCTTGTACAATACAGATACGCAGTATTTT. Protein product: CASSLYNTDTQYF.

The CDR3 region is CASSPFPTLATVQETQYF. The CDR3 DNA follows: TGTGCCAGCAGTCCATTTCCGACCCTAGCGACCGTCCAAGAGACCCAGTACTTC. This rearrangement joins TRBV28 to TRBJ2-5, with TRBD2 as a possible D gene (6 bases). CDR1 and CDR2 from the germline V gene are MDHEN and SYDVKM. With 5 bases removed from V and 1 base from J, the gap between germline ends came to 23 bases. This CDR3 has 18 residues.

This clone came up once. This chain links TRBV29-1 with TRBJ2-1, with D unclear. Germline V gene lookup returns CDR1 SQVTM and CDR2 ANQGSEA. The CDR3 loop spans 12 amino acids. In DNA form, the CDR3 reads TGCACCGCTTCTAGTACCAACAATGAGCAGTTCTTC. This translates into CTASSTNNEQFF.

J is TRBJ2-6 and V is TRBV5-1; tentative D call: TRBD1 (6 bases). V was shortened by 2 bases and J by 2 bases, with 8 bases between the two germline ends. CDR3 length: 15 residues. Looked up from germline, CDR1 is SGHRS and CDR2 is YFSETQ. CDR3 sequence reads: CASSLGGTGANVLTF. The CDR3 nucleotides read TGCGCCAGCAGCTTAGGGGGAACTGGGGCCAACGTCCTGACTTTC.

The chain uses TRBV7-6 and TRBJ2-1; possibly TRBD2 for D (5 bases). CDR1 and CDR2 from the germline V gene are SGHVS and FNYEAQ. The CDR3 has 17 amino acids. Trimming removed 1 base from V and 0 bases from J, with 13 bases in between. The CDR3 bases are TGTGCCAGCAGCTTAGAATGGGCGGGTCACTCCTACAATGAGCAGTTCTTC. Translating gives CASSLEWAGHSYNEQFF.

The chain links TRBV19 to TRBJ2-2; the match to TRBD2 covers 13 bases. This CDR3 is 16 amino acids long. Germline V CDR1 and CDR2: LNHDA, SQIVND (reference sequence). J lost 5 bases, V lost 6 bases, and 6 bases had no gene match. The CDR3 DNA is TGTGCCAGTAGGCCGGGACTAGCGGGATCGACCGGGGAGCTGTTTTTT. Its protein product is CASRPGLAGSTGELFF. Based on the CDR3 plus reference TRBV19 and TRBJ2-2, the full variable domain is DGGITQSPKYLFRKEGQNVTLSCEQNLNHDAMYWYRQDPGQGLRLIYYSQIVNDFQKGDIAEGYSVSREKKESFPLTVTSAQKNPTAFYLCASRPGLAGSTGELFFGEGSRLTVL.

V is TRBV27 and J is TRBJ1-5, with TRBD1 matching 9 bases. V trimming: 5 bases; J trimming: 1 base; junction bases outside the gene matches: 9. The CDR3 runs to 17 residues. Looked up from germline, CDR1 is MNHEY and CDR2 is SMNVEV (reference sequence). In DNA, the CDR3 is TGTGCCAGCAGTCCCGGGACAGGGATTTGGAGCAATCAGCCCCAGCATTTT. Its protein product is CASSPGTGIWSNQPQHF.

This sequence joins TRBV7-3 and TRBJ2-3; 11 nucleotides align to TRBD2. Looked up from germline, CDR1 is SGHTA and CDR2 is FQGTGA. The ends lost 4 bases at V and 5 bases at J; junction bases unmatched: 11. This CDR3 region has 17 residues. DNA of the CDR3: TGTGCCAGCAGCTCGACCCCGGGACTAGCGGCCCGAGATACGCAGTATTTT. Translated: CASSSTPGLAARDTQYF.

V is TRBV19 and J is TRBJ2-2, with D unresolved. Germline V gene lookup returns CDR1 LNHDA and CDR2 SQIVND (reference sequence). The ends were cut back, 6 bases at V and 1 base at J, with 9 bases in the middle. The CDR3 loop spans 14 amino acids. CDR3 region: CASRIQRNTGELFF. The CDR3 DNA sequence: TGTGCCAGTAGAATCCAGCGGAACACCGGGGAGCTGTTTTTT.

The chain is built from TRBV27 and TRBJ2-7; 13 bases fit TRBD2. Looked up from germline, CDR1 is MNHEY and CDR2 is SMNVEV (reference sequence). The CDR3 has 16 amino acids. V gave up 5 bases and J gave up 2 bases; unmatched junction bases: 6. The CDR3 DNA reads TGTGCCAGCAGTACACCAACTAGCGGGAGGGCCTACGAGCAGTACTTC. The encoded protein is CASSTPTSGRAYEQYF.

This sequence joins TRBV19 and TRBJ2-1; unclear D gene. This CDR3 comprises 15 residues. Germline V gene lookup returns CDR1 LNHDA and CDR2 SQIVND (reference sequence). Trimming removed 5 bases from V and 0 bases from J, with 11 bases in between. The CDR3 coding sequence is TGTGCCAGTAGTCTGCGAGGTACCTCCTACAATGAGCAGTTCTTC. Protein: CASSLRGTSYNEQFF. Complete variable domain (other parts from reference TRBV19 and TRBJ2-1): DGGITQSPKYLFRKEGQNVTLSCEQNLNHDAMYWYRQDPGQGLRLIYYSQIVNDFQKGDIAEGYSVSREKKESFPLTVTSAQKNPTAFYLCASSLRGTSYNEQFFGPGTRLTVL.

The chain combines TRBV28 with TRBJ1-2; 9 bases fit TRBD1. V lost 7 bases to trimming and J lost 6 bases; unmatched junction nucleotides: 6. The CDR3 totals 13 residues. Germline CDR1 is MDHEN and CDR2 is SYDVKM. The CDR3 nucleotides read TGTGCCAGCACCCCGGACAGGGGACATGGCTACACCTTC. It yields the protein CASTPDRGHGYTF.

The chain is built from TRBV5-1 and TRBJ2-1; weak D call: TRBD2 (6 bases). V was clipped by 3 bases and J by 1 base, with 8 bases between them. Germline CDR1 SGHRS, CDR2 YFSETQ. CDR3 length: 14 residues. The chain's CDR3 is CASSWGTSYNEQFF. The CDR3 nucleotides read TGCGCCAGCAGCTGGGGGACTTCCTACAATGAGCAGTTCTTC. Supplemented by reference TRBV5-1 and TRBJ2-1, the full variable domain reads KAGVTQTPRYLIKTRGQQVTLSCSPISGHRSVSWYQQTPGQGLQFLFEYFSETQRNKGNFPGRFSGRQFSNSRSEMNVSTLELGDSALYLCASSWGTSYNEQFFGPGTRLTVL.

This clone has just one count. V usage is TRBV6-1 and J usage is TRBJ2-7, with TRBD1 as a possible D gene (6 bases). This CDR3 is 12 amino acids long. Germline values: CDR1 MNHNS, CDR2 SASEGT. V was shortened by 5 bases and J by 1 base, with 6 bases between the two germline ends. The CDR3 loop is CASSRGSYEQYF. The CDR3 nucleotides are TGTGCCAGCAGTAGGGGGTCCTACGAGCAGTACTTC.

The genes are TRBV5-1 and TRBJ2-2; D is uncertain. Germline V CDR1 and CDR2: SGHRS, YFSETQ. The CDR3 contains 15 residues. V was cut by 0 bases and J by 2 bases, with 8 bases left in between. CDR3 nucleotides: TGCGCCAGCAGCTTGGTTGGGCCCAACACCGGGGAGCTGTTTTTT. The encoded protein is CASSLVGPNTGELFF.

The V gene is TRBV7-9, the J gene TRBJ2-5; D perhaps matches TRBD2 (6 bases). The germline V gene encodes CDR1 SEHNR and CDR2 FQNEAQ (reference sequence). This CDR3 has 14 amino acids. The V and J ends lost 8 bases and 2 bases respectively, with 15 bases between them. CDR3 residues: CASALPGGQETQYF. Written as DNA, the CDR3 is TGTGCCAGCGCGCTCCCCGGGGGACAAGAGACCCAGTACTTC.

The gene calls are TRBV5-1 and TRBJ2-1; weak D call: TRBD1 (6 bases). The germline gives CDR1 SGHRS, CDR2 YFSETQ. V was pared by 0 bases and J by 5 bases, with 12 bases between. This CDR3 comprises 15 residues. The CDR3 nucleotides read TGCGCCAGCAGCTTGGGGCAGGGGCTCGACAATGAGCAGTTCTTC. Amino acid sequence: CASSLGQGLDNEQFF.

V gene TRBV7-6 combines with J gene TRBJ2-7; 9 bases map to TRBD1. J gave up 4 bases and V 5 bases, and 9 bases lay outside the gene matches. The CDR3 has 15 residues. Germline-derived CDR1 and CDR2 are SGHVS and FNYEAQ. The CDR3 protein is CASSQTGTGTYEQYF. CDR3 nucleotide sequence: TGTGCCAGCAGCCAAACCGGGACAGGGACTTACGAGCAGTACTTC. Full variable domain (missing parts from reference TRBV7-6 and TRBJ2-7): GAGVSQSPRYKVTKRGQDVALRCDPISGHVSLYWYRQALGQGPEFLTYFNYEAQQDKSGLPNDRFSAERPEGSISTLTIQRTEQRDSAMYRCASSQTGTGTYEQYFGPGTRLTVT.

The sample holds a few counts of this clone. V usage is TRBV18 and J usage is TRBJ2-1; D unclear. Germline lookup yields CDR1 KGHSH and CDR2 LQKENI. Trimming removed 2 bases at V and 7 bases at J, with 9 bases between. This CDR3 contains 13 residues. The DNA of the CDR3 is TGTGCCAGCTCACCAGAGACTTATAATGAGCAGTTCTTC. This codes for CASSPETYNEQFF.

The chain links TRBV5-4 to TRBJ2-7; maybe TRBD2 (5 bases). CDR3 size: 15 residues. V lost 1 base, J lost 4 bases, and 15 bases lay in between. Germline lookup yields CDR1 SGHNT and CDR2 YYREEE (reference sequence). The CDR3 reads CASSLYGLRAYEQYF. The DNA for the CDR3 is TGTGCCAGCAGCTTGTATGGACTCCGGGCGTACGAGCAGTACTTC.

The chain carries TRBV27 and TRBJ2-7, with 8 positions matching TRBD2. The germline V gene encodes CDR1 MNHEY and CDR2 SMNVEV (reference sequence). Trimming at V came to 7 bases and at J to 2 bases, leaving 13 bases not matched to a gene. This CDR3 comprises 16 residues. Here the CDR3 reads CASTGLRGGPPYEQYF. CDR3 nucleotides: TGTGCCAGCACCGGGCTCCGGGGGGGTCCCCCCTACGAGCAGTACTTC.